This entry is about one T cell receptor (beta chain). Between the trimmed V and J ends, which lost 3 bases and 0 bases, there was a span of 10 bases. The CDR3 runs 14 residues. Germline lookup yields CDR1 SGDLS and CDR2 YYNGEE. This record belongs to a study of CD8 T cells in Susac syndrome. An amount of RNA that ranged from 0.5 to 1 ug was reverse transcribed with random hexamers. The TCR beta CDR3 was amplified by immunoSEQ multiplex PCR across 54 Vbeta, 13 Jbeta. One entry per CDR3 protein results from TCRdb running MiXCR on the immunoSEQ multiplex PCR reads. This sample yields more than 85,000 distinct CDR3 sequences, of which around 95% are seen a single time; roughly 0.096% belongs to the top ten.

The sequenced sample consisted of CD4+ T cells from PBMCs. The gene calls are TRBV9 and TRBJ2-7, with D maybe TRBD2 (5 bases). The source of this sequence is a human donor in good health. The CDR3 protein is CASSGTSSSYEQYF. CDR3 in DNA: TGTGCCAGCAGCGGGACTTCCTCCTCCTACGAGCAGTACTTC.